This T cell receptor beta chain was captured in a study of brain T cells in children with intractable seizures. The CDR3 totals 13 residues. Germline CDR1 SGHVS, CDR2 FQNEAQ. V lost 5 bases, J lost 1 base, and 8 bases lay in between. Time point: blood from clinic visit 5 months post-surgery; TSC patient then seizure free. Repertoires were generated with immunoSEQ multiplex PCR, while TCRdb's copy carries only in-frame clones and drops some. The repertoire consists of about 350,000 clones, with nearly 95% occurring once and the leading ten covering 5% to 7%. The V and J genes are TRBV7-8 and TRBJ2-5; D remains unclear. The TCR comes from a boy less than two years old with tuberous sclerosis and intractable seizures. The starting material was peripheral blood, obtained roughly 5 months after surgery. In DNA, the CDR3 is TGTGCCAGCAGCCGGACGGTCCAAGAGACCCAGTACTTC. Its protein product is CASSRTVQETQYF.